This TCR beta chain was sequenced for a study of blood T cells in healthy people across ages. Study-wide background: About one barcoded beta molecule per two T cells came from capture by template switching. Whole-study findings and limits: Long-lived donors carried more naive CD4+ cells and greater diversity than aged donors.

Alongside a J-beta primer mix, a sample-barcoded 5' primer served in a second PCR lasting roughly 7 to 11 cycles. A 12-random-nucleotide template-switch adaptor tagged each cDNA molecule. TCRdb reprocessed the 5' RACE reads via MiXCR and lists one record per CDR3 protein. Among about 1.4 million distinct CDR3 sequences listed, approximately 59% were seen once. This CDR3 spans 11 amino acids. Trimming stripped 3 bases from V and 8 bases from J, with 10 bases between. Germline CDR1 reads DFQATT; CDR2 reads SNEGSKA (reference sequence). At least 5.5 micrograms of total RNA were extracted per sample. A note on this clonotype: Its antigen is unidentified.

This chain connects TRBV20-1 to TRBJ1-2; D is ambiguous. This TCR derives from a man between 18 and 29 years old in good health. The sample was blood. CDR3 nucleotide sequence: TGCAGTGCTAGCGTGACATACGGCTACACCTTC. It specifies CSASVTYGYTF.